Listed below are T cell receptor beta chains from one sample, sequenced in a study of cytomegalovirus exposure and HLA in healthy donors. Libraries were prepared by immunoSEQ multiplex PCR; TCRdb keeps only in-frame clonotypes and omits some of them. The table has 100,000 to 150,000 clones, roughly 73% seen once; the top ten hold about 4.4%. The specimen was PBMCs. The receptor set was obtained from a man aged 55 to 70 in good health and CMV-seropositive. CDR3s include the opening cysteine and the closing phenylalanine or tryptophan. D genes are given only for firm matches. A row's size may be missing; if present it is once, few, many or a size class.

J gene,V gene,clone size,D gene,CDR3 protein,CDR3 DNA
TRBJ2-5,TRBV7-6,.,.,CASTSRVTETQYF,TGTGCCAGCACCTCGAGGGTTACGGAGACCCAGTACTTC
TRBJ2-7,TRBV5-6,.,.,CASSSYYLIAEQYF,TGTGCCAGCAGCTCCTATTATCTTATTGCCGAGCAGTACTTC
TRBJ2-7,TRBV10-3,.,.,CAISEGLKRTYEQYF,TGTGCCATCAGTGAAGGACTCAAACGAACCTACGAGCAGTACTTC
TRBJ2-5,TRBV7-9,.,TRBD1,CASSRPRGTAETQYF,TGTGCCAGCAGCAGACCCCGTGGGACAGCAGAGACCCAGTACTTC
TRBJ2-7,TRBV5-1,.,TRBD2,CASSLQAGGYYEQYF,TGCGCCAGCAGCCTTCAGGCGGGGGGATACTACGAGCAGTACTTC
TRBJ2-3,TRBV6-5,.,.,CASATGGTQYF,TGTGCCAGCGCGACCGGGGGTACGCAGTATTTT
TRBJ2-2,TRBV5-1,once,TRBD2,CASSLAGGFAGELFF,TGCGCCAGCAGCTTAGCGGGGGGATTCGCCGGGGAGCTGTTTTTT
TRBJ1-2,TRBV6-1,few,TRBD1,CATHPPRQGAFGYTF,TGTGCCACCCATCCCCCTCGACAGGGGGCTTTTGGCTACACCTTC
TRBJ1-1,TRBV6-6,.,TRBD1,CASSYGQGDTEAFF,TGTGCCAGCAGTTACGGACAGGGGGACACTGAAGCTTTCTTT
TRBJ1-6,TRBV19,.,.,CASSTSYRERGSPLHF,TGTGCCAGTAGTACCTCCTACAGGGAAAGGGGCTCACCCCTCCACTTT
TRBJ1-1,TRBV23-1,.,.,CASSHPQGVLNTEAFF,TGCGCCAGCAGTCACCCACAAGGAGTCTTGAACACTGAAGCTTTCTTT
TRBJ1-5,TRBV7-9,.,TRBD1,CASSLGQGQPQHF,TGTGCCAGCAGCTTGGGACAGGGGCAGCCCCAGCATTTT
TRBJ2-7,TRBV5-1,.,.,CASSPQTGYHEQYF,TGCGCCAGCAGCCCACAAACAGGGTACCACGAGCAGTACTTC
TRBJ2-7,TRBV28,.,TRBD1,CASRGTGEAYEQYF,TGTGCCAGCAGGGGGACAGGGGAGGCCTACGAGCAGTACTTC
TRBJ2-7,TRBV5-5,few,.,CASSYLVYEQYF,TGTGCCAGCAGCTATCTGGTGTACGAGCAGTACTTC
TRBJ1-2,TRBV27,.,.,CASSSLGLYGYTF,TGTGCCAGCAGTTCCCTGGGGCTCTATGGCTACACCTTC
TRBJ1-1,TRBV28,few,.,CASSLGELSLEAFF,TGTGCCAGCAGTTTAGGAGAACTGAGCCTTGAAGCTTTCTTT
TRBJ2-6,TRBV6-5,.,TRBD2,CASTERGAGANVLTF,TGTGCCAGCACGGAGCGGGGGGCTGGGGCCAACGTCCTGACTTTC
TRBJ1-1,TRBV5-6,once,.,CASLSVDLGAEAFF,TGTGCCAGCCTTTCGGTCGACCTAGGGGCTGAAGCTTTCTTT
TRBJ2-1,TRBV2,.,TRBD2,CASSRLAGGHNEQFF,TGTGCCAGCAGTCGATTAGCGGGGGGGCATAATGAGCAGTTCTTC
TRBJ2-7,TRBV7-2,.,TRBD1,CASSLGGQGVYEQYF,TGTGCCAGCAGCTTAGGGGGACAGGGAGTCTACGAGCAGTACTTC
TRBJ2-1,TRBV7-3,.,TRBD2,CASSSGGSERDEQFF,TGTGCCAGCAGCTCCGGCGGGAGTGAACGGGATGAGCAGTTCTTC
TRBJ1-5,TRBV28,.,.,CASSLSGAANQPQHF,TGTGCCAGCAGTTTATCAGGGGCCGCCAATCAGCCCCAGCATTTT
TRBJ2-3,TRBV10-3,.,TRBD2,CAISESAYLAGGRDTQYF,TGTGCCATCAGTGAGTCGGCTTATCTAGCGGGGGGGCGAGATACGCAGTATTTT
TRBJ2-3,TRBV5-1,.,.,CASSLVPSAQADTQYF,TGCGCCAGCAGCTTGGTACCCTCCGCGCAGGCGGATACGCAGTATTTT
TRBJ2-1,TRBV29-1,.,TRBD2,CSVEPGTSGFYNEQFF,TGCAGCGTTGAACCCGGGACTAGTGGATTTTACAATGAGCAGTTCTTC
TRBJ2-1,TRBV6-5,.,.,CASGTFNNEQFF,TGTGCCAGCGGGACTTTTAACAATGAGCAGTTCTTC
TRBJ2-2,TRBV10-3,.,.,CAIRQGEAAGELFF,TGTGCCATCAGACAGGGAGAGGCCGCCGGGGAGCTGTTTTTT
TRBJ2-5,TRBV10-3,.,TRBD2,CAIRRGLAGLNETQYF,TGTGCCATCAGGAGGGGACTAGCGGGGTTGAATGAGACCCAGTACTTC
TRBJ2-5,TRBV7-6,.,.,CASSSRQVQETQYF,TGTGCCAGCAGCTCTCGACAGGTCCAAGAGACCCAGTACTTC
TRBJ1-1,TRBV23-1,once,.,CVPDSPHTEAFF,TGCGTTCCGGACAGCCCTCACACTGAAGCTTTCTTT